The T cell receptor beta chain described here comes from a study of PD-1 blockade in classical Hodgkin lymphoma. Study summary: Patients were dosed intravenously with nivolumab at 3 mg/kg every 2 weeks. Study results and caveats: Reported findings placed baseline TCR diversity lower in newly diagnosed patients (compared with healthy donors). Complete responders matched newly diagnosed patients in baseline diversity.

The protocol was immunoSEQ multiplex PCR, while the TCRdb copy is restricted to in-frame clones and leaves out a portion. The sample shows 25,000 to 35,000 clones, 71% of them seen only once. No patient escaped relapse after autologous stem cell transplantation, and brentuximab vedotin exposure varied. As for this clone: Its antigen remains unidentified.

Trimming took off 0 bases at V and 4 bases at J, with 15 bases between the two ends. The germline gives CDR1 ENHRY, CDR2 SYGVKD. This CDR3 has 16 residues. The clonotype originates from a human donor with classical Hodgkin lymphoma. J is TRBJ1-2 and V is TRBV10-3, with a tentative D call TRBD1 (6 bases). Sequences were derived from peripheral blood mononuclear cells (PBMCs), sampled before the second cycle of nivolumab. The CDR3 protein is CAISESRSGAFYGYTF. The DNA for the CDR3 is TGTGCCATCAGTGAGTCGAGGTCAGGGGCCTTCTATGGCTACACCTTC.